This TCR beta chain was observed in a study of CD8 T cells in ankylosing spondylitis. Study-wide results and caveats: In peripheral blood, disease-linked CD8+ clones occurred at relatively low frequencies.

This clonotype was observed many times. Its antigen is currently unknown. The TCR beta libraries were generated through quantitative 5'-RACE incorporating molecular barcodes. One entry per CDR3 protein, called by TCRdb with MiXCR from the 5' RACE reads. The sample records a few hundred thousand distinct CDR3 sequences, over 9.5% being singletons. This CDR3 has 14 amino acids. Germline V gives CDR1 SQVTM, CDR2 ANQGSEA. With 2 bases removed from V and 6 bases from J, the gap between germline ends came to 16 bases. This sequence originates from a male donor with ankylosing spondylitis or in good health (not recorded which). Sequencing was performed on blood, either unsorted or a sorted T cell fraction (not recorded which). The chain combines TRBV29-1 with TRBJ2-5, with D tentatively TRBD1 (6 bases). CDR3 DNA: TGCAGCGTTGAAAGCCAGGGGCCCTACCAGACCCAGTACTTC. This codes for CSVESQGPYQTQYF.